One sample yielded the 4 T cell receptor beta chains listed below, sequenced in a study of shared clonotypes between healthy human individuals. Repertoires were generated with immunoSEQ multiplex PCR, while TCRdb's copy carries only in-frame clones and drops some. The sample holds roughly 1,000,000 clones; about 80% are singletons and the top ten take 0.4% to 0.55%. Sequenced material: memory CD4+ T cells from PBMCs. Subset here: CD45RA-negative fraction. Source of these receptors: a man aged 18 to 30 in good health. Some clones in this sample may be carry-over from other donors' samples.

The V call is TRBV28, the J call TRBJ1-5; 8 bases align to TRBD1. This CDR3 region has 15 residues. After removal of 6 bases from V and 3 bases from J, the junction contained 7 bases not matched to a gene. The V gene's germline CDR1 is MDHEN and CDR2 SYDVKM. CDR3 region: CASRQGQGVNQPQHF. For the CDR3, the DNA is TGTGCCAGCAGACAAGGACAGGGTGTCAATCAGCCCCAGCATTTT.

As DNA, the CDR3 is TGTGCCAGCAGCTCTCGCCCCGACGAGCAGTACTTC. As protein: CASSSRPDEQYF. The V and J genes are TRBV5-6 and TRBJ2-7; the D is unclear. This CDR3 is built from 12 residues. Germline-derived CDR1 and CDR2 are SGHDT and YYEEEE. V was cut by 3 bases and J by 5 bases, with 9 bases left in between.

The chain employs TRBV7-2 and TRBJ2-1, with TRBD1 matching 9 bases. Trimming removed 7 bases from V and 9 bases from J; junction bases left unmatched: 13. This CDR3 has 15 amino acids. Looked up from germline, CDR1 is SGHTA and CDR2 is FQGNSA. For the CDR3, the DNA is TGTGCCAGCACCAATAAACAGGGGGCGCGAGGTGAGCAGTTCTTC. This translates into CASTNKQGARGEQFF.

This chain links TRBV30 with TRBJ1-2; D gene uncertain. CDR1 and CDR2 from the germline V gene are GTSNPN and SVGIG (reference sequence). The CDR3 spans 13 residues. V lost 7 bases to trimming and J lost 3 bases, with 15 bases between them. The CDR3 region has the DNA TGTGCCTATCTAACCGGGAGGGACTATGGCTACACCTTC. Its protein is CAYLTGRDYGYTF.